A single sample is the source of the 23 T cell receptor beta chains below, sequenced in a study of cytomegalovirus exposure and HLA in healthy donors. Primers: 60 Vbeta forward and 13 Jbeta reverse. Sequencing used immunoSEQ multiplex PCR; TCRdb keeps in-frame clones, though not all of them. The sample spans roughly 77,000 clones; the ten largest clones claim about 4.6%. Sequencing was performed on PBMCs. The receptor source for this set is a man aged 25-45 years in good health and CMV-seronegative.

This sequence joins TRBV5-6 and TRBJ1-2; 8 bases match TRBD1. V dropped 0 bases and J dropped 3; count of bases not matched to a gene: 1. This CDR3 contains 14 residues. Germline V gives CDR1 SGHDT, CDR2 YYEEEE. The CDR3 nucleotides read TGTGCCAGCAGCTTGGCGGACAGGGACTATGGCTACACCTTC. It translates to CASSLADRDYGYTF.

This sequence joins TRBV5-1 and TRBJ2-7; TRBD1 matches at 9 bases. Germline-derived CDR1 and CDR2 are SGHRS and YFSETQ. The CDR3 runs to 15 residues. Trimming removed 5 bases from V and 5 bases from J; junction bases left unmatched: 11. CDR3 protein: CASSGGTGGLDEQYF. In nucleotides, the CDR3 is TGCGCCAGCAGTGGGGGAACAGGGGGCTTGGACGAGCAGTACTTC.

This rearrangement joins TRBV5-1 to TRBJ2-3, with no clear D. This CDR3 is built from 13 residues. The germline gives CDR1 SGHRS, CDR2 YFSETQ. Trimming left V 3 bases short and J 2 bases short, with 7 bases between. Here the CDR3 reads CASSYEVTDTQYF. The CDR3 nucleotides read TGCGCCAGCAGCTACGAGGTCACAGATACGCAGTATTTT.

The rearrangement joins TRBV10-3 to TRBJ1-5; D might be TRBD1 (5 bases). The CDR3 covers 13 residues. Trimming left V 1 base short and J 5 bases short, with 6 bases between. Germline V gene data show CDR1 as ENHRY and CDR2 as SYGVKD. The CDR3 loop reads CAISELTDQPQHF. The CDR3 DNA sequence: TGTGCCATCAGTGAGTTGACAGATCAGCCCCAGCATTTT.

This chain uses TRBV18 with TRBJ2-3, with a tentative D call TRBD1 (6 bases). Germline assignment: CDR1 KGHSH and CDR2 LQKENI. V was trimmed by 3 bases and J by 0 bases, leaving 10 bases between them. This CDR3 is 15 amino acids long. CDR3 DNA sequence: TGTGCCAGCTCACCCAGGACAGCTAGCACAGATACGCAGTATTTT. Translated, it gives CASSPRTASTDTQYF.

V gene TRBV11-1 combines with J gene TRBJ2-1; TRBD1 matches 7 bases. Germline V gene sequence: CDR1 SGHAT, CDR2 FQDESV (reference sequence). The CDR3 runs to 15 residues. Germline trimming cut 8 bases from V and 9 bases from J; bases unmatched to any gene: 16. The chain's CDR3 is CASRGGREGAVEQFF. In DNA, the CDR3 is TGTGCCAGCCGGGGTGGGCGAGAGGGGGCGGTTGAGCAGTTCTTC.

V usage is TRBV5-6 and J usage is TRBJ2-1, with D tentatively TRBD1 (5 bases). The V gene lost 3 bases and the J gene lost 10 bases, with 20 bases spanning the gap. CDR1 and CDR2 from the germline V gene are SGHDT and YYEEEE. The CDR3 sequence is 15 residues long. This CDR3 reads CASSSPVVVGVEQFF. For the CDR3, the DNA is TGTGCCAGCAGCTCCCCGGTCGTTGTAGGGGTCGAGCAGTTCTTC.

This chain uses TRBV18 with TRBJ1-5; the D gene is possibly TRBD1 (6 bases). The CDR3 sequence is 15 residues long. Trimming cost V 0 bases and J 7 bases, with 13 bases left between them. Germline V gene sequence: CDR1 KGHSH, CDR2 LQKENI. As DNA, the CDR3 is TGTGCCAGCTCACCACCCTGGGCAGGGGAACAGCCCCAGCATTTT. This gives the protein CASSPPWAGEQPQHF.

The gene calls are TRBV5-1 and TRBJ2-2, with a tentative D call TRBD2 (5 bases). This CDR3 is built from 14 residues. V lost 2 bases to trimming and J lost 5 bases, with 10 bases between them. Germline V CDR1 and CDR2: SGHRS, YFSETQ. CDR3 sequence reads: CASSFLPGTGELFF. CDR3 in DNA: TGCGCCAGCAGCTTTTTGCCGGGGACCGGGGAGCTGTTTTTT. Together with reference TRBV5-1 and TRBJ2-2, the CDR3 gives the full variable domain: KAGVTQTPRYLIKTRGQQVTLSCSPISGHRSVSWYQQTPGQGLQFLFEYFSETQRNKGNFPGRFSGRQFSNSRSEMNVSTLELGDSALYLCASSFLPGTGELFFGEGSRLTVL.

The rearrangement joins TRBV11-2 to TRBJ2-5, with 11 bases fitting TRBD2. Per the germline V gene, CDR1 is SGHAT and CDR2 is FQNNGV. After removal of 1 base from V and 1 base from J, the junction contained 5 bases not matched to a gene. There are 17 residues in the CDR3. The CDR3 bases are TGTGCCAGCAGCTTAGTACTAGCGGGGGCAATCCAAGAGACCCAGTACTTC. It yields the protein CASSLVLAGAIQETQYF.

The chain has TRBV5-1 and TRBJ2-5, with D possibly TRBD2 on 6 matching bases. The CDR3 length is 15 residues. The V end lost 4 bases, the J end lost 2 bases, and 15 bases lay between the germline ends. The germline CDR1 and CDR2 sequences are SGHRS and YFSETQ. CDR3 sequence (DNA): TGCGCCAGCAGCCAGGCCGGGACTGGACAAGAGACCCAGTACTTC. Protein sequence: CASSQAGTGQETQYF.

The gene calls are TRBV18 and TRBJ2-3, with TRBD1 matching 7 bases. CDR1 KGHSH and CDR2 LQKENI come from the germline V gene. Germline trimming cut 4 bases from V and 5 bases from J; bases unmatched to any gene: 6. The CDR3 sequence is 14 residues long. This chain's CDR3 is CASSLQTGLDTQYF. The CDR3 DNA reads as TGTGCCAGCTCACTACAGACAGGGTTAGATACGCAGTATTTT.

This chain connects TRBV9 to TRBJ1-1; D remains unclear. V gave up 2 bases and J gave up 3 bases, with 8 bases separating them. The germline V gene encodes CDR1 SGDLS and CDR2 YYNGEE. The CDR3 is made up of 13 amino acids. The CDR3 is CASSVSRDTEAFF. The CDR3 DNA sequence: TGTGCCAGCAGCGTGTCTCGGGACACTGAAGCTTTCTTT.

The gene calls are TRBV5-6 and TRBJ2-5; D gene ambiguous. The CDR3 totals 15 residues. The germline V gene encodes CDR1 SGHDT and CDR2 YYEEEE. V was trimmed by 5 bases and J by 4 bases, leaving 18 bases between them. The CDR3, as DNA: TGTGCCAGCAGGCTTACCCTAGGTGGTCGAGAGACCCAGTACTTC. Translation gives CASRLTLGGRETQYF.

The chain recombines TRBV4-1 with TRBJ2-7, with a weak D call TRBD2 (6 bases). Between the trimmed V and J ends, which lost 0 bases and 3 bases, there was a span of 15 bases. Germline-derived CDR1 and CDR2 are MGHRA and YSYEKL. The length of the CDR3 is 16 residues. The CDR3 DNA is TGCGCCAGCAGCCAAGATAATTCTGCGGGGTTCTACGAGCAGTACTTC. This codes for CASSQDNSAGFYEQYF.

The genes are TRBV7-3 and TRBJ2-1; D is possibly TRBD2 (5 bases). The CDR3 spans 14 residues. The V and J ends lost 5 bases and 10 bases respectively, with 18 bases between them. CDR1 is SGHTA, CDR2 FQGTGA, per germline. CDR3 nucleotides: TGTGCCAGCAGCACCGACGGGATCCCGGGGGAGCAGTTCTTC. Translating it yields CASSTDGIPGEQFF. Using reference TRBV7-3 and TRBJ2-1 for the parts outside the CDR3, the full variable domain is GAGVSQTPSNKVTEKGKYVELRCDPISGHTALYWYRQSLGQGPEFLIYFQGTGAADDSGLPNDRFFAVRPEGSVSTLKIQRTERGDSAVYLCASSTDGIPGEQFFGPGTRLTVL.

The CDR3 region is CASSPVSTDTQYF. DNA of the CDR3: TGTGCCAGCAGCCCTGTAAGCACAGATACGCAGTATTTT. The genes are TRBV6-6 and TRBJ2-3; D not certain. Germline assignment: CDR1 MNHNY and CDR2 SVGAGI (reference sequence). The CDR3 runs to 13 residues. V lost 6 bases and J lost 0, with 7 bases in between.

The V call is TRBV7-9, the J call TRBJ1-2, with D tentatively TRBD1 (6 bases). Germline V gene lookup returns CDR1 SEHNR and CDR2 FQNEAQ (reference sequence). The germline V and J ends were trimmed by 5 bases and 4 bases, with 14 bases remaining between them. This CDR3 is 14 amino acids long. CDR3: CASSRGGAFYGYTF. The CDR3 DNA reads as TGTGCCAGCAGCCGAGGGGGGGCTTTCTATGGCTACACCTTC.

The chain uses TRBV4-1 and TRBJ2-5; TRBD2 might be the D (7 bases). Germline V CDR1 and CDR2: MGHRA, YSYEKL. This CDR3 spans 15 amino acids. Trimming removed 0 bases from V and 4 bases from J, with 12 bases in between. The CDR3 here is CASSQDLRGPETQYF. The CDR3 DNA is TGCGCCAGCAGCCAAGATTTGCGGGGGCCAGAGACCCAGTACTTC.

The chain couples TRBV10-2 to TRBJ1-1, with D possibly matching TRBD1 (6 bases). This CDR3 region has 13 residues. Trimming left V 11 bases short and J 6 bases short, with 19 bases between. Germline loops: CDR1 WSHSY, CDR2 SAAADI. The CDR3 nucleotides read TGCGCCTCTAGGGGGGGGCGCAGGCCTGAAGCTTTCTTT. The encoded protein is CASRGGRRPEAFF.

The CDR3 region has the DNA TGTGCCAGAGGGACAGGGGTAACCTTC. Translated: CARGTGVTF. J is TRBJ1-2 and V is TRBV6-5; 10 nucleotides match TRBD1. The V gene's germline CDR1 is MNHEY and CDR2 SVGAGI. The V segment lost 9 bases and the J segment 14 bases; nucleotides outside the gene matches: 3. The CDR3 consists of 9 residues.

The rearrangement uses TRBV15 and TRBJ1-1, with D maybe TRBD1 (5 bases). Germline lookup yields CDR1 LNHNV and CDR2 YYDKDF (reference sequence). CDR3 length: 15 amino acids. With 0 bases removed from V and 4 bases from J, the gap between germline ends came to 12 bases. CDR3 sequence: CATSRDLGVSTEAFF. The CDR3 DNA follows: TGTGCCACCAGCAGAGATCTAGGGGTGAGCACTGAAGCTTTCTTT. Combining the CDR3 with reference TRBV15 and TRBJ1-1 gives the whole variable domain DAMVIQNPRYQVTQFGKPVTLSCSQTLNHNVMYWYQQKSSQAPKLLFHYYDKDFNNEADTPDNFQSRRPNTSFCFLDIRSPGLGDTAMYLCATSRDLGVSTEAFFGQGTRLTVV.

V and J are TRBV4-3 and TRBJ2-3, with TRBD2 matching 9 bases. CDR3 length: 13 amino acids. Looked up from germline, CDR1 is LGHNA and CDR2 is YSLEER. The V and J ends lost 11 bases and 6 bases, in that order; junction bases with no gene match: 9. The CDR3 region has the DNA TGCGCCTCTTCGGCTAGCGGGACGGATACGCAGTATTTT. It specifies CASSASGTDTQYF.